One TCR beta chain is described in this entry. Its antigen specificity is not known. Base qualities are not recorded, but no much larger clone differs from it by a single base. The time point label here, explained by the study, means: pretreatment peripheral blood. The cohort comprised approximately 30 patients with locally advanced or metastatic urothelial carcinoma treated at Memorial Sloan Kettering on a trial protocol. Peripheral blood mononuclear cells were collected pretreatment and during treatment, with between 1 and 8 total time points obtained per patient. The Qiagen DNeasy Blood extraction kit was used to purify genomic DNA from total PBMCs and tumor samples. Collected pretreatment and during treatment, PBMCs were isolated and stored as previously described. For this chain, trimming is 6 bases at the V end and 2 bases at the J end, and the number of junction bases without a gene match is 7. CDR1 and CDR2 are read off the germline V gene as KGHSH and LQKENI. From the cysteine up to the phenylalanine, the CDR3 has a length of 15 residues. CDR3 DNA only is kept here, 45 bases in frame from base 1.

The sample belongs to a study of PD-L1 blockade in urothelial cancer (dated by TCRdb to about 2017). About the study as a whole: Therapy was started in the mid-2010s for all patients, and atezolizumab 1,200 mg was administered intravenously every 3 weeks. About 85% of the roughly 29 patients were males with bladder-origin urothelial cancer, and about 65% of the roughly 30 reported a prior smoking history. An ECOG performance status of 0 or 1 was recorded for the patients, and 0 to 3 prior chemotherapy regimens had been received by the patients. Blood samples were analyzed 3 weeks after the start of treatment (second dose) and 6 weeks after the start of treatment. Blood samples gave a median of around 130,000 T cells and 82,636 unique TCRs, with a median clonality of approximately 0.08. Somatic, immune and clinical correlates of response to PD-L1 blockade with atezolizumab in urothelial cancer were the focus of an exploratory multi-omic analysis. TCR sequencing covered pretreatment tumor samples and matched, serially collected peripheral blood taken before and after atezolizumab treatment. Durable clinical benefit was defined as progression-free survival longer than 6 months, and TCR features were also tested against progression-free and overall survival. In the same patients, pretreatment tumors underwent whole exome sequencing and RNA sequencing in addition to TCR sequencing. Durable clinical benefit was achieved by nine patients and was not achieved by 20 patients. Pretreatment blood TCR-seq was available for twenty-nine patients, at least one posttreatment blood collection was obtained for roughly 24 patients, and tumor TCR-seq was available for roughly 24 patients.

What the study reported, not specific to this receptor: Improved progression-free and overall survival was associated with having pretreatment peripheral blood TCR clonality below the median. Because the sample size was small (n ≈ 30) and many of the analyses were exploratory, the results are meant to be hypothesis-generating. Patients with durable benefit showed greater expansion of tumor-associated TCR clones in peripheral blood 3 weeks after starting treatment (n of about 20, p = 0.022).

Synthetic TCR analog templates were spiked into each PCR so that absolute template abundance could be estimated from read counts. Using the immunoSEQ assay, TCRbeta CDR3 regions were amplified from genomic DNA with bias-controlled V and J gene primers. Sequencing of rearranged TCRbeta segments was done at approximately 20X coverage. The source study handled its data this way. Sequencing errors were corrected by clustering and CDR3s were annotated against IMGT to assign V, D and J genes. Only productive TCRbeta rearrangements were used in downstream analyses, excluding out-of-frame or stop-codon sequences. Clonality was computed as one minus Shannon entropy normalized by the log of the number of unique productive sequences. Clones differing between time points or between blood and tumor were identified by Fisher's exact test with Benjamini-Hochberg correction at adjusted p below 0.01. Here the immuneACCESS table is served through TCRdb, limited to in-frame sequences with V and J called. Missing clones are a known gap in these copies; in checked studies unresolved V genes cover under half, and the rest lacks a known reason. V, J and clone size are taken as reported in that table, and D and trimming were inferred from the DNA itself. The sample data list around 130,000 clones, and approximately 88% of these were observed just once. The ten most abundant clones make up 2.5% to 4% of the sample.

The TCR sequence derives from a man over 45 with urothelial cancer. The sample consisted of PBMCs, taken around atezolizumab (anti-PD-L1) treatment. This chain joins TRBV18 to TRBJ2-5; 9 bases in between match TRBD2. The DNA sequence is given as TGTGCCAGCTCGCTCGGACTAGCGAGGCAAGAGACCCAGTACTTC. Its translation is CASSLGLARQETQYF.